The next 8 T cell receptor beta chains were all read from a single sample in a study of T cells after yellow fever vaccination (dated by TCRdb to between 2018 and 2021). The library was generated by 5' RACE. Sequencing was carried out with an Illumina HiSeq 2500. TCRdb applied fastp at Q25 and MiXCR to the public reads, then kept only in-frame beta chains. A single entry per CDR3 protein holds the most common genes and DNA from its merged rows. Within this sample are some 400,000 distinct CDR3 sequences, with approximately 5.7% of them counted one time only. The biggest ten clones account for 15% of the sample. Reading the label with the study, this specimen's treatment or condition is: live attenuated yellow fever vaccine strain. The sample here was PBMCs, taken 5 days after the yellow fever booster vaccination. Receptors were obtained from a man in his thirties or forties who received the YFV17D yellow fever vaccine.

The genes are TRBV7-2 and TRBJ1-1; 7 bases map to TRBD1. Trimming cost V 6 bases and J 0 bases; bases outside gene matches: 4. Germline V gene sequence: CDR1 SGHTA, CDR2 FQGNSA. The CDR3 totals 14 residues. The CDR3 DNA reads as TGTGCCAGCAGATACAGGGGAATGAACACTGAAGCTTTCTTT. Encoded protein: CASRYRGMNTEAFF. Filled out from reference TRBV7-2 and TRBJ1-1, the complete variable domain reads GAGVSQSPSNKVTEKGKDVELRCDPISGHTALYWYRQSLGQGLEFLIYFQGNSAPDKSGLPSDRFSAERTGGSVSTLTIQRTQQEDSAVYLCASRYRGMNTEAFFGQGTRLTVV.

Comments on this clonotype: One end of the junction does not line up with germline, which may come from a read error. The V gene is TRBV30, the J gene TRBJ2-7; D is uncertain. The germline V gene has CDR1 GTSNPN and CDR2 SVGIG (reference sequence). This CDR3 contains 11 residues. CDR3 sequence: CDWSPRSEQYF. CDR3 bases: TGTGACTGGAGTCCTCGTTCCGAGCAGTACTTC.

J is TRBJ2-7 and V is TRBV5-1, with D uncertain. Germline CDR1 SGHRS, CDR2 YFSETQ. V dropped 2 bases and J dropped 3 bases, with 6 bases sitting between them. The CDR3 extends over 12 amino acids. CDR3 in amino acids: CASSFTDYEQYF. CDR3 bases: TGCGCCAGCAGCTTTACAGACTACGAGCAGTACTTC.

This rearrangement joins TRBV9 to TRBJ2-7, with unresolved D. This CDR3 has 12 residues. V dropped 3 bases and J dropped 7 bases, with 11 bases sitting between them. Germline CDR1 and CDR2: SGDLS and YYNGEE. The CDR3 loop is CASSDVSGEQYF. The CDR3 DNA sequence: TGTGCCAGCAGCGACGTTTCTGGTGAGCAGTACTTC.

V is TRBV20-1 and J is TRBJ2-2; no definite D call. The CDR3 spans 12 residues. Germline V gives CDR1 DFQATT, CDR2 SNEGSKA (reference sequence). V gave up 7 bases and J gave up 3 bases, with 9 bases separating them. This CDR3 is CSGILDTGELFF. Written as DNA, the CDR3 is TGCAGTGGCATATTGGACACCGGGGAGCTGTTTTTT.

The V gene is TRBV25-1, the J gene TRBJ2-1, with D perhaps TRBD1 (6 bases). Germline V gives CDR1 MGHDK, CDR2 SYGVNS. The V and J ends lost 3 bases and 6 bases respectively, with 18 bases between them. This CDR3 is 16 amino acids long. The CDR3 DNA reads TGTGCCAGCAGTGACCCGGGACAAACGGTGGGCAATGAGCAGTTCTTC. It translates to CASSDPGQTVGNEQFF.

This clonotype was seen only a few times. V is TRBV19 and J is TRBJ1-4; no clear D. Trimming took 9 bases from V and 7 from J, leaving 12 bases between them. CDR3 length: 12 residues. CDR1 and CDR2 from the germline V gene are LNHDA and SQIVND (reference sequence). The CDR3 coding sequence is TGTGCCAGCCCCGGGCAGGTTGAAAAACTGTTTTTT. Translated, it gives CASPGQVEKLFF.

The sample holds many counts of this clonotype. The chain joins TRBV7-8 to TRBJ2-1; D unresolved. The CDR3 contains 15 residues. The germline V gene encodes CDR1 SGHVS and CDR2 FQNEAQ. V was cut by 1 base and J by 5 bases, with 12 bases left in between. CDR3 protein: CASSLGGSGNNEQFF. CDR3 bases: TGTGCCAGCAGCTTAGGTGGGTCGGGTAACAATGAGCAGTTCTTC.